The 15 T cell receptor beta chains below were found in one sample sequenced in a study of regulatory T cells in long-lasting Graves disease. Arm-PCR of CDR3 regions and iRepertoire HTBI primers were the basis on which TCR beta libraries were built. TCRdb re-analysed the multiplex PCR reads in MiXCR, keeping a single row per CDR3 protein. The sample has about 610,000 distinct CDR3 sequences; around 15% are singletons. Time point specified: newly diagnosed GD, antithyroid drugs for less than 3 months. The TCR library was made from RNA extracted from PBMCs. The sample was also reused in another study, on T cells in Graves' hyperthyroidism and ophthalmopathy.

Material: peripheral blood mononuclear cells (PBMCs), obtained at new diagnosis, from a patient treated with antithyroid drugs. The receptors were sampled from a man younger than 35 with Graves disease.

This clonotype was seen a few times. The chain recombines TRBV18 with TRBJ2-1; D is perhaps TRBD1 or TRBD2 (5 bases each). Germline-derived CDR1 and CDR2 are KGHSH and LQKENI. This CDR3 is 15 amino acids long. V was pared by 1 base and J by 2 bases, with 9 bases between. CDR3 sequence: CASSPRDATYNEQFF. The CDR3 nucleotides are TGTGCCAGCTCACCACGGGACGCAACCTACAATGAGCAGTTCTTC.

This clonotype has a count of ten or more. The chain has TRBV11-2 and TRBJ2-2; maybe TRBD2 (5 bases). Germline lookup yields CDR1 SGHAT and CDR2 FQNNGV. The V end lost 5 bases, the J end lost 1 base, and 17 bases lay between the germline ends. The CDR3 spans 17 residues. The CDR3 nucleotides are TGTGCCAGCAGCCTTTTTCCTCGGACTGAGAACACCGGGGAGCTGTTTTTT. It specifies CASSLFPRTENTGELFF.

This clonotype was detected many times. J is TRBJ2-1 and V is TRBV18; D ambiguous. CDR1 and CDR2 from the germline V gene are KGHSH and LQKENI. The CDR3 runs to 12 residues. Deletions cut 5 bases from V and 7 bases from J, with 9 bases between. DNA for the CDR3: TGTGCCAGCTCAGACCAGATGAATGAGCAGTTCTTC. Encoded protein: CASSDQMNEQFF.

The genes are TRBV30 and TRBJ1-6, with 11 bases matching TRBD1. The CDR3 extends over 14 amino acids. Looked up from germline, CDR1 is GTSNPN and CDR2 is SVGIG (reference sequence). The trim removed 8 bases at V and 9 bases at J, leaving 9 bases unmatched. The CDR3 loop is CARRTGGFRSPLHF. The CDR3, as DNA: TGTGCCCGACGGACAGGGGGCTTTCGTTCACCCCTCCACTTT.

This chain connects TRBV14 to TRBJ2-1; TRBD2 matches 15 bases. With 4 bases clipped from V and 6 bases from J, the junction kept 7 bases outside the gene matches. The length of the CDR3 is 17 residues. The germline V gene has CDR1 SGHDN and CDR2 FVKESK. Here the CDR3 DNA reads TGTGCCAGCAGCCCCCCCCCGGGACTAGCGGGAGGCAATGAGCAGTTCTTC. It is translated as CASSPPPGLAGGNEQFF.

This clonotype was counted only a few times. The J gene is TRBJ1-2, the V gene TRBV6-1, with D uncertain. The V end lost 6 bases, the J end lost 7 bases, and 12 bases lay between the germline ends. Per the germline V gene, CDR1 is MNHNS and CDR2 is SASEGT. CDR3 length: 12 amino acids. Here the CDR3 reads CASRRQAGGYTF. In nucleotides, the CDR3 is TGTGCCAGCAGGCGGCAGGCAGGTGGCTACACCTTC.

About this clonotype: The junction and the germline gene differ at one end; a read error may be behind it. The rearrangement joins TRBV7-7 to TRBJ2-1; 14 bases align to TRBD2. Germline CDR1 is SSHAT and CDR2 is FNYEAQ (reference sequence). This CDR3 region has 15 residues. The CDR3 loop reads CASSEGLAGAGEQFF. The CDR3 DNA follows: TGTGCTAGCAGCGAGGGACTAGCGGGAGCCGGTGAGCAGTTCTTC.

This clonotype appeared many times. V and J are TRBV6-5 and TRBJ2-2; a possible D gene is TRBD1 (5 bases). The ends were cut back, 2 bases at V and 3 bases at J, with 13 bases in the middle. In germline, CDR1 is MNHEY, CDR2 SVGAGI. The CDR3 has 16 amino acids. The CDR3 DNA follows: TGTGCCAGCAGTTACCTCAGGGTGGATCACACCGGGGAGCTGTTTTTT. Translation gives CASSYLRVDHTGELFF.

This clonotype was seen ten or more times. This chain's CDR3 is CASSFGTSGDTQYF. CDR3 DNA sequence: TGTGCCAGCAGCTTCGGGACTAGCGGCGATACGCAGTATTTT. The rearrangement links TRBV7-3 to TRBJ2-3, with 11 bases identical to TRBD2. Germline loops: CDR1 SGHTA, CDR2 FQGTGA. J gave up 6 bases and V 3 bases, and 2 bases lay outside the gene matches. The CDR3 has 14 residues. The full variable domain, its missing parts supplied by reference TRBV7-3 and TRBJ2-3, is GAGVSQTPSNKVTEKGKYVELRCDPISGHTALYWYRQSLGQGPEFLIYFQGTGAADDSGLPNDRFFAVRPEGSVSTLKIQRTERGDSAVYLCASSFGTSGDTQYFGPGTRLTVL.

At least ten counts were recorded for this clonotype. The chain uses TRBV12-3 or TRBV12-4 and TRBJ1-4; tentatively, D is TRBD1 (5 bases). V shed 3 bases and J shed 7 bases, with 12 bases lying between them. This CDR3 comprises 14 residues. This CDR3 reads CASSLAVGGEKLFF. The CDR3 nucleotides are TGTGCCAGCAGTTTGGCAGTGGGGGGTGAAAAACTGTTTTTT.

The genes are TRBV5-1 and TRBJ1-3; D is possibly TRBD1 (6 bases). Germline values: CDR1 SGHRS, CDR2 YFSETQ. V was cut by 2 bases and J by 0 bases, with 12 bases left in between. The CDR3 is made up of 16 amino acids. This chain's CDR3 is CASSLGYRVSGNTIYF. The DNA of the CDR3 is TGCGCCAGCAGCTTAGGATACAGGGTCTCTGGAAACACCATATATTTT.

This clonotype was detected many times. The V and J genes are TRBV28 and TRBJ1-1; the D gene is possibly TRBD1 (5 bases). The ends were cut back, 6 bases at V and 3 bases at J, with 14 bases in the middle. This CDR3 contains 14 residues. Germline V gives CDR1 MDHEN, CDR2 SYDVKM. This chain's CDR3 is CASRSLQGDTEAFF. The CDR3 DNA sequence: TGTGCCAGCAGGTCCCTCCAGGGCGACACTGAAGCTTTCTTT.

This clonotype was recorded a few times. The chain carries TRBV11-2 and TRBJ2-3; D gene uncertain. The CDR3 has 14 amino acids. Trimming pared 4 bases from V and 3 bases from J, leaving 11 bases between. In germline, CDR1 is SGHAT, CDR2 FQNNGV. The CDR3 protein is CASSSSYSTDTQYF. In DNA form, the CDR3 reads TGTGCCAGCAGCTCATCCTACTCAACAGATACGCAGTATTTT.

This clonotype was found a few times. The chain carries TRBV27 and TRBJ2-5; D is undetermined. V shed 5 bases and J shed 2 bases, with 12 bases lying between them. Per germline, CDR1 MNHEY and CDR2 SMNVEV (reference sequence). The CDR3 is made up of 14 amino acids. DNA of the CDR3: TGTGCCAGCAGTCCACAACCCTCTCAAGAGACCCAGTACTTC. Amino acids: CASSPQPSQETQYF.

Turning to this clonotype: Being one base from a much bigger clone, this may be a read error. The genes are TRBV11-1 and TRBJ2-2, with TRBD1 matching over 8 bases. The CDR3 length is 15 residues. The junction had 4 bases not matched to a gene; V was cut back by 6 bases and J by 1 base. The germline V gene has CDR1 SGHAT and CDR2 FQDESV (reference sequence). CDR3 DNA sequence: TGTGCCAGCAGAGCCGGGACAGGGAACACCGGGGAGCTGTTTTTT. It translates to CASRAGTGNTGELFF.